Listed here is a single T cell receptor beta chain. At one end, the junction sequence differs from germline, possibly due to a read error. Libraries were prepared by immunoSEQ multiplex PCR; TCRdb keeps only in-frame clonotypes and omits some of them. This sample has about 160,000 clones, with around 80% found just once. The sample comes from a study of blood T cell repertoires in COVID-19. About the research overall: Italy, Spain and the United States were the sources of the convalescent and acute COVID-19 samples.

This CDR3 spans 12 amino acids. Germline CDR1 is MNHNS and CDR2 is SASEGT. The cohort comprised adults aged about 18 to 100 years residing in under 25 US areas. What the recovered Cohort 3 donors had was two negative PCRs, clearance, or symptom resolution. This receptor was taken from a woman aged 55-70 years who had recovered from COVID-19. The specimen sequenced was PBMCs or T cells enriched from blood (not recorded which). This sequence joins TRBV6-1 and TRBJ1-2; possibly TRBD1 for D (6 bases). The CDR3 sequence: CASREAGVGYTF. CDR3 DNA: TGTGCCAGCAGGGAAGCAGGGGTTGGCTACACCTTC.